The clone carrying this T cell receptor (beta chain) has at least ten counts. Its antigen is as yet unknown. This record comes from a study of human T cells and chemical hapten exposure. Across the whole study: TCR yields per sample varied, mainly owing to small pooled library volume differences.

Library preparation tagged each individual cDNA molecule with a unique molecular identifier. Authors' data handling: Per sample, the median was approximately 96,000 TCRs, with values from roughly 23,000 to 700,000. TCRdb itself ran the 5' RACE reads through MiXCR, one entry per CDR3 protein. The V and J calls here are based on TCRdb, not the publication. The sample lists 110,000 to 150,000 distinct CDR3 sequences, 3.5% to 5% occurring once. The total RNA was obtained from whole blood that was not fractionated. Study-wide results and limits: No shift was seen in TCRs above 1 in 1000 frequency with DPC sensitization.

This CDR3 contains 12 residues. Germline V gene data show CDR1 as SGHTA and CDR2 as FQGNSA. The V end was cut by 3 bases, the J end by 8 bases, with 10 bases between. The chain carries TRBV7-2 and TRBJ1-2; D is perhaps TRBD1 (6 bases). The receptor was derived from a female donor in good health. CDR3 region: CASSFTGLGYTF. The CDR3 DNA follows: TGTGCCAGCAGCTTTACAGGGCTCGGCTACACCTTC.